The next 6 T cell receptor beta chains were all read from a single sample in a study of shared clonotypes between healthy human individuals (dated by TCRdb to about 2020). The library relied on the immunoSEQ multiplex PCR assay. Sourced from immuneACCESS, this table was stored by TCRdb with only in-frame sequences that have V and J called. A share of the clones is absent; for the studies checked, an unresolved V gene accounts for under half, and the remainder has no known explanation. A total of 1,500,000 or so clones appear in this sample, less than 99% of them only once. The ten largest clones take up approximately 0.38% of the sample. Sequences were obtained from naive CD4+ T cells sorted from blood. The cell subset or site tag for this specimen amounts to: CD45RA+ positively selected. Source of these receptors: a man aged 25-45 years in good health.

The chain employs TRBV11-2 and TRBJ2-3; no reliable D call. The CDR3 loop spans 14 amino acids. CDR1 is SGHAT and CDR2 is FQNNGV in the germline V gene. The V gene lost 3 bases and the J gene lost 0 bases, with 7 bases spanning the gap. The CDR3 loop reads CASSLGMSTDTQYF. The CDR3 DNA reads as TGTGCCAGCAGCTTGGGGATGAGCACAGATACGCAGTATTTT.

J is TRBJ1-5 and V is TRBV28, with D perhaps matching TRBD1 (5 bases). Germline assignment: CDR1 MDHEN and CDR2 SYDVKM. The CDR3 totals 16 residues. Trimming pared 2 bases from V and 2 bases from J, leaving 13 bases between. CDR3 sequence (DNA): TGTGCCAGCAGTTTAGGGGGTTGGTACGGCAATCAGCCCCAGCATTTT. This translates into CASSLGGWYGNQPQHF.

The chain is built from TRBV10-1 and TRBJ2-7, with 10 nucleotides matching TRBD1. The CDR3 sequence is 15 residues long. Trimming took 4 bases from V and 7 from J; bases not matched to a gene: 10. The germline V gene has CDR1 WNHNN and CDR2 SYGVQD (reference sequence). Written as DNA, the CDR3 is TGCGCCAGCAGTGTAAGCGGGACAGGGGTTGTGGAGCAGTACTTC. This sequence encodes CASSVSGTGVVEQYF.

The gene calls are TRBV18 and TRBJ1-2, with D hard to call. Germline CDR1 reads KGHSH; CDR2 reads LQKENI. Trimming left V 0 bases short and J 3 bases short, with 8 bases between. CDR3 length equals 14 residues. As DNA, the CDR3 is TGTGCCAGCTCACCACCGTTCCGAGACTATGGCTACACCTTC. Protein sequence: CASSPPFRDYGYTF. The variable domain in full, completed from reference TRBV18 and TRBJ1-2, reads NAGVMQNPRHLVRRRGQEARLRCSPMKGHSHVYWYRQLPEEGLKFMVYLQKENIIDESGMPKERFSAEFPKEGPSILRIQQVVRGDSAAYFCASSPPFRDYGYTFGSGTRLTVV.

The CDR3 DNA sequence: TGTGCCAGCAGGGTGGACACATCAGATACGCAGTATTTT. As protein: CASRVDTSDTQYF. The chain couples TRBV5-4 to TRBJ2-3, with a tentative D call TRBD1 (5 bases). The CDR3 totals 13 residues. The germline V and J ends were trimmed by 5 bases and 4 bases, with 11 bases remaining between them. Germline V lookup: CDR1 SGHNT, CDR2 YYREEE (reference sequence).

This chain joins TRBV5-1 and TRBJ2-7, with TRBD1 matching over 7 bases. J lost 2 bases, V lost 0 bases, and 5 bases had no gene match. This CDR3 contains 15 residues. Germline CDR1 and CDR2: SGHRS and YFSETQ. The CDR3 coding sequence is TGCGCCAGCAGCTTGGGGGACAGATCTACCTACGAGCAGTACTTC. Translated: CASSLGDRSTYEQYF.